The 3 T cell receptor beta chains listed next were all sequenced from one sample in a study of technical replicates of blood from several donors. Sequencing was performed with immunoSEQ multiplex PCR; in TCRdb, only in-frame clones are kept and a portion is missing. The sample holds about 50,000 clones, around nine tenths seen once. The sequencing sample was made of PBMCs. The receptor set was obtained from a human donor in good health. Some clones in this sample may be carry-over from other donors' samples.

The chain links TRBV11-2 to TRBJ2-2; 9 bases match TRBD2. The germline gives CDR1 SGHAT, CDR2 FQNNGV. The CDR3 has 16 amino acids. V lost 4 bases to trimming and J lost 3 bases; unmatched junction nucleotides: 6. The CDR3 spells CASSSLAGAHTGELFF. The CDR3 DNA sequence: TGTGCCAGCAGCTCATTAGCGGGAGCCCACACCGGGGAGCTGTTTTTT.

The genes are TRBV2 and TRBJ2-7; D is undetermined. Trimming removed 2 bases from V and 0 bases from J, with 11 bases in between. Per the germline V gene, CDR1 is SNHLY and CDR2 is FYNNEI. The CDR3 contains 15 residues. The CDR3 loop reads CASSEMGYSSYEQYF. CDR3 DNA: TGTGCCAGCAGTGAAATGGGCTACAGCTCCTACGAGCAGTACTTC.

The chain is built from TRBV4-1 and TRBJ1-2; tentatively, D is TRBD1 (5 bases). Germline V gene data show CDR1 as MGHRA and CDR2 as YSYEKL. V dropped 0 bases and J dropped 3 bases, with 11 bases sitting between them. This CDR3 has 15 residues. In nucleotides, the CDR3 is TGCGCCAGCAGCCAAGATCTGGGGGGATACTATGGCTACACCTTC. Translated, it gives CASSQDLGGYYGYTF.